This T cell receptor beta chain emerged from a study of T cells in localized non-small cell lung cancer. Overall study findings and caveats: The study found T cell clonality highest in uninvolved adjacent lung, above tumor. A median about 50 of the top 100 tumor clones appeared in adjacent lung. Heterogeneity remains possible because sequencing was limited to only one tumor region.

A single count supports this clone. Its matching antigen is unknown. Germline V lookup: CDR1 SGHRS, CDR2 YFSETQ. The V and J ends lost 0 bases and 0 bases respectively, with 10 bases between them. This CDR3 spans 15 amino acids. Clones were read by immunoSEQ multiplex PCR, and TCRdb kept only the in-frame ones, dropping some. The sample yields about 980 clones, roughly 19% seen once. The sequenced sample was lung tumor tissue, obtained before any cancer treatment. This TCR was sampled from a man between 35 and 75 years old with stage II squamous cell lung carcinoma. The chain employs TRBV5-1 and TRBJ2-7, with unresolved D. As DNA, the CDR3 is TGCGCCAGCAGCTTGGCGGCCAGCAGCTCCTACGAGCAGTACTTC. Translation: CASSLAASSSYEQYF.